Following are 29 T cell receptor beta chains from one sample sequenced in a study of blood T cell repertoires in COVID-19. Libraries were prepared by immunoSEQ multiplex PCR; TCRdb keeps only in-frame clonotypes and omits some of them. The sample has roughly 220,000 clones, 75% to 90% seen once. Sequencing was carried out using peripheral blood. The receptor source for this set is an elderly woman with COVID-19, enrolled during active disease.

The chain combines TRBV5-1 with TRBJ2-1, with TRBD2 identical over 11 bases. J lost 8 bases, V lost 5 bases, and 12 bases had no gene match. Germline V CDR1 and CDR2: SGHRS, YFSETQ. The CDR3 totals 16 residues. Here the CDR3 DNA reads TGCGCCAGCAGAAGCCCACTTAGCGGGAGGGCCCATGAGCAGTTCTTC. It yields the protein CASRSPLSGRAHEQFF. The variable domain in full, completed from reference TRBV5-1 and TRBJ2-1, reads KAGVTQTPRYLIKTRGQQVTLSCSPISGHRSVSWYQQTPGQGLQFLFEYFSETQRNKGNFPGRFSGRQFSNSRSEMNVSTLELGDSALYLCASRSPLSGRAHEQFFGPGTRLTVL.

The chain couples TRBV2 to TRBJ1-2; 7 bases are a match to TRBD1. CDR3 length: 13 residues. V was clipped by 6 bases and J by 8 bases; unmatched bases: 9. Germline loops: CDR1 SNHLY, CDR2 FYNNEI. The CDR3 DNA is TGTGCCAGCAGCGTGGACAGGTCAAGGGGCTACACCTTC. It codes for CASSVDRSRGYTF.

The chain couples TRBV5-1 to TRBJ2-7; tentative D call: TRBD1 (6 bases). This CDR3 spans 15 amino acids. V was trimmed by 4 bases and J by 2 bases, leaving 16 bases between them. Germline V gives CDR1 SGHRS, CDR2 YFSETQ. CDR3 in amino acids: CASSLIGTPPYEQYF. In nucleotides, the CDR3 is TGCGCCAGCAGCCTCATCGGGACACCACCCTACGAGCAGTACTTC.

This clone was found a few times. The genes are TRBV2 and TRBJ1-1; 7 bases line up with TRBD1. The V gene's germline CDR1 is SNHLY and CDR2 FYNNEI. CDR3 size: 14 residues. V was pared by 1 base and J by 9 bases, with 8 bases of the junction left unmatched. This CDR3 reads CASSEEVGTAKAFF. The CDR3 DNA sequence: TGTGCCAGCAGTGAAGAGGTTGGGACAGCCAAAGCTTTCTTT.

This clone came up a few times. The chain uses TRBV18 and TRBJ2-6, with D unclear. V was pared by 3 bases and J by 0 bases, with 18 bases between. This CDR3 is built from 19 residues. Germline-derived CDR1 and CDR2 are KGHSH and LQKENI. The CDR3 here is CASSPLTLGPVSGANVLTF. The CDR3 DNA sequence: TGTGCCAGCTCACCCTTGACACTTGGCCCGGTCTCTGGGGCCAACGTCCTGACTTTC.

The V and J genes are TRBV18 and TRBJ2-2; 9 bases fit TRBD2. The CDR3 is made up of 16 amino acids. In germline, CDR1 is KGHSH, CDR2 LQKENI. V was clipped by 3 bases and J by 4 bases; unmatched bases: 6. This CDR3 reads CASSPGLAGSTGELFF. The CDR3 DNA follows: TGTGCCAGCTCACCCGGGCTAGCGGGGAGCACCGGGGAGCTGTTTTTT.

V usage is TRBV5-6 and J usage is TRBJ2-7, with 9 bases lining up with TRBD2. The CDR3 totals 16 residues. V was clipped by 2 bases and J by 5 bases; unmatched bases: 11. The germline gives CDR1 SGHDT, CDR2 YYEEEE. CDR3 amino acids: CASSLYLSGSRHEQYF. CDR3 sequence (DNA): TGTGCCAGCAGCTTATACCTTAGCGGGAGTCGGCACGAGCAGTACTTC.

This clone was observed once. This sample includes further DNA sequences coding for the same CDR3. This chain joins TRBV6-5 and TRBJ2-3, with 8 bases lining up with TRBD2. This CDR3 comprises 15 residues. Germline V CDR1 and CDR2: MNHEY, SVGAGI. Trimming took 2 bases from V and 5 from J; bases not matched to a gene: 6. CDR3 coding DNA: TGTGCCAGCAGTTACAGCAGCGGGGGAGGAGATACGCAGTATTTT. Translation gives CASSYSSGGGDTQYF.

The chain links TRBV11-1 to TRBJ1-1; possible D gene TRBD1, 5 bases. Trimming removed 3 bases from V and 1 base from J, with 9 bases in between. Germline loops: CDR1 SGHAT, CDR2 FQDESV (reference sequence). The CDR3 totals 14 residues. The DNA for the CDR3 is TGTGCCAGCAGCTTGAACAGGAGGAACACTGAAGCTTTCTTT. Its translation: CASSLNRRNTEAFF. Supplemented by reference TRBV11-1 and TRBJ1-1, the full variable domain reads EAEVAQSPRYKITEKSQAVAFWCDPISGHATLYWYRQILGQGPELLVQFQDESVVDDSQLPKDRFSAERLKGVDSTLKIQPAELGDSAMYLCASSLNRRNTEAFFGQGTRLTVV.

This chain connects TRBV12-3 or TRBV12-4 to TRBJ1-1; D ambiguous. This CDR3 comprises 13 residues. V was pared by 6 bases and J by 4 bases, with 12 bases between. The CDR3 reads CASSTTTSTEAFF. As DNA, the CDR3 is TGTGCCAGCAGCACGACTACATCCACTGAAGCTTTCTTT.

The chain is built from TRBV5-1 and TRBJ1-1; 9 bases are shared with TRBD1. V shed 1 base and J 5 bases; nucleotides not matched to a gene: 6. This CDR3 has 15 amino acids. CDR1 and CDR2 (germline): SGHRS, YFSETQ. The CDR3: CASSLFGQGMTEAFF. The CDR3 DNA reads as TGCGCCAGCAGCTTGTTTGGACAGGGGATGACTGAAGCTTTCTTT. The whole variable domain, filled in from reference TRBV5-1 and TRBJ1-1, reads KAGVTQTPRYLIKTRGQQVTLSCSPISGHRSVSWYQQTPGQGLQFLFEYFSETQRNKGNFPGRFSGRQFSNSRSEMNVSTLELGDSALYLCASSLFGQGMTEAFFGQGTRLTVV.

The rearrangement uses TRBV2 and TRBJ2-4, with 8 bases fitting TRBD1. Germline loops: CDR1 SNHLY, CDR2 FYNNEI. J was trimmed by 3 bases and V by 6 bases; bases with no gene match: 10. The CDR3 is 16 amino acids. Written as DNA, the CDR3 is TGTGCCAGCAGCCCCGGACAGGGTTTGATCAAAAACATTCAGTACTTC. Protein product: CASSPGQGLIKNIQYF. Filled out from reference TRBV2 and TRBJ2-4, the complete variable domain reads EPEVTQTPSHQVTQMGQEVILRCVPISNHLYFYWYRQILGQKVEFLVSFYNNEISEKSEIFDDQFSVERPDGSNFTLKIRSTKLEDSAMYFCASSPGQGLIKNIQYFGAGTRLSVL.

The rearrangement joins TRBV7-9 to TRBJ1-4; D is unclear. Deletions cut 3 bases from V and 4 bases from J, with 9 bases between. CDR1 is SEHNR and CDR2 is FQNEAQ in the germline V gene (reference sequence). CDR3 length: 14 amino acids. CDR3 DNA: TGTGCCAGCAGCTTGGGCCGATATAATGAAAAACTGTTTTTT. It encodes CASSLGRYNEKLFF.

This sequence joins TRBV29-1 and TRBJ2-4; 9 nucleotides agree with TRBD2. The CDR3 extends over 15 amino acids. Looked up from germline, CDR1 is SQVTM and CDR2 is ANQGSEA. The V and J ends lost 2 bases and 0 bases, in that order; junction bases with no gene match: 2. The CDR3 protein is CSVETSGLAKNIQYF. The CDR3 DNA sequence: TGCAGCGTTGAAACTAGCGGGTTAGCCAAAAACATTCAGTACTTC.

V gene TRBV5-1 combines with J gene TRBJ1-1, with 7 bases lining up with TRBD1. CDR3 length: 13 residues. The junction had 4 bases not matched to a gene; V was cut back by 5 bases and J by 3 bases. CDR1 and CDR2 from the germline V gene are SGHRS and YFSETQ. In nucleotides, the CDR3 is TGCGCCAGCAGGATTACAGGGGACACTGAAGCTTTCTTT. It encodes CASRITGDTEAFF.

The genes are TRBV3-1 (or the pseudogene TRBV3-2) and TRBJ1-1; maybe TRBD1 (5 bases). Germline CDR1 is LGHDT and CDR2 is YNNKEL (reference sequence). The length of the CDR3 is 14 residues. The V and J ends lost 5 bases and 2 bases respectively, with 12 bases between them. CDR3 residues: CASSSFQGNTEAFF. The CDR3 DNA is TGTGCCAGCAGCTCCTTCCAGGGAAACACTGAAGCTTTCTTT.

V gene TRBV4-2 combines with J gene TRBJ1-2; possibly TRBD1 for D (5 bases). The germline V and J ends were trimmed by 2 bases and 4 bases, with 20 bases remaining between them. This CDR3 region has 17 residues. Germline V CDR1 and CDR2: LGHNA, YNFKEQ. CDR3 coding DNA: TGTGCCAGCAGCCAACGGTTAGGGTCTCAGGGATCCTATGGCTACACCTTC. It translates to CASSQRLGSQGSYGYTF.

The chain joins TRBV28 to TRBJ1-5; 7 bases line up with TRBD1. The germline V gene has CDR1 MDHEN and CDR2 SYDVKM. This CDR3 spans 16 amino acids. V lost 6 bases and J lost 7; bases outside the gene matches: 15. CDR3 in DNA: TGTGCCAGCAGCCGTAGACAGGGAAAAGCGAGGCAGCCCCAGCATTTT. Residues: CASSRRQGKARQPQHF.

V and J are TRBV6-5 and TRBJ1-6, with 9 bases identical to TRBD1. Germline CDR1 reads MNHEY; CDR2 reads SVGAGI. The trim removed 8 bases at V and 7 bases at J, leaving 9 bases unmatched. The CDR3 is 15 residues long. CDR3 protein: CASSLQGQGNSPLHF. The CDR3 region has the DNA TGTGCCAGCTCCCTCCAGGGACAGGGAAATTCACCCCTCCACTTT.

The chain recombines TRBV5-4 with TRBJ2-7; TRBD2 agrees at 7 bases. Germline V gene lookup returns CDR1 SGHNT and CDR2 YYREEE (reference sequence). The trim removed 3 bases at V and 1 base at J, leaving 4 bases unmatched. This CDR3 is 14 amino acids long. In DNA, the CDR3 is TGTGCCAGCAGCTCCCGCGGGGGTTCCTACGAGCAGTACTTC. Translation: CASSSRGGSYEQYF.

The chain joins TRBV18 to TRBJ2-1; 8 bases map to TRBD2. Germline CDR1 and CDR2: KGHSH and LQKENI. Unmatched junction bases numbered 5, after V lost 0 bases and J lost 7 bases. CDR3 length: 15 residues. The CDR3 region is CASSPPGGGLNEQFF. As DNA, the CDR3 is TGTGCCAGCTCACCACCGGGCGGGGGGCTTAATGAGCAGTTCTTC.

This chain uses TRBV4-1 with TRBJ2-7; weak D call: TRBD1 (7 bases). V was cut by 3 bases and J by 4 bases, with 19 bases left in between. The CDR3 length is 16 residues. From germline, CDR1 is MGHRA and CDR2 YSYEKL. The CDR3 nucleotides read TGCGCCAGCAGCCAGGAAGGGGGGACAGACCCTTACGAGCAGTACTTC. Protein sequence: CASSQEGGTDPYEQYF.

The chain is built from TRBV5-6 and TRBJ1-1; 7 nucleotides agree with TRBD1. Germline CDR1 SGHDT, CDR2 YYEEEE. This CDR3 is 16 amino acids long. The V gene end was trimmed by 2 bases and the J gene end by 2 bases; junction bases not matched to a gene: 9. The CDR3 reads CASSFSRQGINTEAFF. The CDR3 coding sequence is TGTGCCAGCAGCTTCTCCCGACAGGGTATAAACACTGAAGCTTTCTTT.

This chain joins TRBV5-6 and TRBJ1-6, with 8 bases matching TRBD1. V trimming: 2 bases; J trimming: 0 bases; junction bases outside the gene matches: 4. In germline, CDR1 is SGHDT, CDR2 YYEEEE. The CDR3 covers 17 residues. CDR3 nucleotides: TGTGCCAGCAGCTTTGGGACAGGTGGCTCCTATAATTCACCCCTCCACTTT. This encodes CASSFGTGGSYNSPLHF.

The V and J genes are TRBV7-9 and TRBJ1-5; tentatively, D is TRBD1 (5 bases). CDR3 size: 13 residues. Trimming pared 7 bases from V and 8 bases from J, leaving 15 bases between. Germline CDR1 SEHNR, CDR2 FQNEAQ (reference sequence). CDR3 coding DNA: TGTGCCAGCAAAAAAGCCGGGGGAGAGCCCCAGCATTTT. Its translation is CASKKAGGEPQHF.

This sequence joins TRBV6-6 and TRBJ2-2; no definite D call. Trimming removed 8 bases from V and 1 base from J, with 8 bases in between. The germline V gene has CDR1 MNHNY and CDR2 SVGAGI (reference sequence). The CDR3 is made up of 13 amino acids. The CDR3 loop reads CASGLKNTGELFF. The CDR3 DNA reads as TGTGCCAGCGGCCTGAAGAACACCGGGGAGCTGTTTTTT.

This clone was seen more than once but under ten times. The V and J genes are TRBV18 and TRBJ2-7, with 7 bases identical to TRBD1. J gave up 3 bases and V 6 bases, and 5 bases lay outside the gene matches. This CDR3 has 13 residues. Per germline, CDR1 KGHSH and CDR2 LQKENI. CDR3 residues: CASSGTVYYEQYF. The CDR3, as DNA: TGTGCCAGCTCCGGGACAGTGTACTACGAGCAGTACTTC.

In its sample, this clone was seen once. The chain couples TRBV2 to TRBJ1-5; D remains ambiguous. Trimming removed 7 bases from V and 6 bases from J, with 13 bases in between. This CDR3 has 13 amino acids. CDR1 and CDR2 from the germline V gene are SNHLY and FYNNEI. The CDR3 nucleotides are TGTGCCAGCAAAGGCGACACTTCTCAGCCCCAGCATTTT. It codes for CASKGDTSQPQHF. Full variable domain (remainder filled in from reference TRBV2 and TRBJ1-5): EPEVTQTPSHQVTQMGQEVILRCVPISNHLYFYWYRQILGQKVEFLVSFYNNEISEKSEIFDDQFSVERPDGSNFTLKIRSTKLEDSAMYFCASKGDTSQPQHFGDGTRLSIL.

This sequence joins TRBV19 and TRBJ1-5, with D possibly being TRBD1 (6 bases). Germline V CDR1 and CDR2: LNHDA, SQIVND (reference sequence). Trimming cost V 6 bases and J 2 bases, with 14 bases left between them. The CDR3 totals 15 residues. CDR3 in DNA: TGTGCCAGTAGAGGGGGGGCGCTTGGCAATCAGCCCCAGCATTTT. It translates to CASRGGALGNQPQHF.